This entry lists 27 T cell receptor beta chains sequenced from one sample in a study of regulatory T cells in long-lasting Graves disease. Both iRepertoire HTBI primers and Arm-PCR of CDR3 regions were used to build the TCR beta libraries. In TCRdb, the multiplex PCR reads were re-called with MiXCR into one record per CDR3 protein. The sample consists of roughly 430,000 distinct CDR3 sequences, roughly a fifth of them appearing once. The time point here: persistent/refractory GD, antithyroid drugs over 5 years with positive TRAb. PBMCs provided the RNA from which the TCR library was made. The source material was peripheral blood mononuclear cells (PBMCs), sampled when the disease was refractory, from a patient treated with antithyroid drugs. These receptors were collected from a female donor with Graves disease.

This clonotype was seen at least ten times. The rearrangement links TRBV24-1 to TRBJ2-5; 14 bases map to TRBD2. CDR3 length equals 16 residues. The germline CDR1 and CDR2 sequences are KGHDR and SFDVKD. V trimming: 6 bases; J trimming: 4 bases; junction bases outside the gene matches: 6. In nucleotides, the CDR3 is TGTGCCACCAGTCCGGGACTAGCGGGAGTGGGAGAGACCCAGTACTTC. Encoded protein: CATSPGLAGVGETQYF.

The table lists this clonotype with a few counts. The rearrangement uses TRBV9 and TRBJ1-2; the D gene is possibly TRBD1 (6 bases). V lost 4 bases and J 5 bases, leaving 12 bases between the germline ends. This CDR3 has 13 amino acids. The germline V gene encodes CDR1 SGDLS and CDR2 YYNGEE. The CDR3 protein is CASSPDSAYGYTF. In nucleotides, the CDR3 is TGTGCCAGCAGCCCGGACAGCGCATATGGCTACACCTTC.

This clonotype was counted ten times or more. The rearrangement uses TRBV3-1 and TRBJ1-2; possible D gene TRBD1, 5 bases. Germline V lookup: CDR1 LGHDT, CDR2 YNNKEL (reference sequence). The V and J ends lost 0 bases and 3 bases respectively, with 8 bases between them. The CDR3 sequence is 14 residues long. Here the CDR3 DNA reads TGTGCCAGCAGCCAAGAAGGGGATCACTATGGCTACACCTTC. Translating it yields CASSQEGDHYGYTF.

The chain is built from TRBV28 and TRBJ1-3, with D possibly matching TRBD1 (5 bases). The V end lost 7 bases, the J end lost 2 bases, and 9 bases lay between the germline ends. CDR1 is MDHEN and CDR2 is SYDVKM in the germline V gene. CDR3 length: 13 amino acids. The CDR3 region is CASILGAGNTIYF. As DNA, the CDR3 is TGTGCCAGCATTCTAGGGGCTGGAAACACCATATATTTT.

This clonotype was counted between two and nine times. The rearrangement links TRBV20-1 to TRBJ2-7, with 12 bases fitting TRBD2. Germline V gives CDR1 DFQATT, CDR2 SNEGSKA (reference sequence). Germline trimming cut 3 bases from V and 5 bases from J; bases unmatched to any gene: 5. CDR3 length: 14 amino acids. In DNA, the CDR3 is TGCAGTGCTAGGACTAGCGGGAGCGTCCACGAGCAGTACTTC. It is translated as CSARTSGSVHEQYF.

Ten or more counts support this clonotype. This chain connects TRBV2 to TRBJ2-7, with D perhaps matching TRBD1 or TRBD2 (6 bases each). Trimming removed 6 bases from V and 2 bases from J, with 14 bases in between. Germline V gene sequence: CDR1 SNHLY, CDR2 FYNNEI. The length of the CDR3 is 14 residues. CDR3 bases: TGTGCCAGCAGGGGGGGCTCCACTCCCTACGAGCAGTACTTC. Translation: CASRGGSTPYEQYF.

This clonotype was counted ten times or more. The rearrangement joins TRBV12-3 or TRBV12-4 to TRBJ2-5, with 12 bases fitting TRBD2. V was clipped by 2 bases and J by 6 bases; unmatched bases: 13. The CDR3 runs 18 residues. In DNA, the CDR3 is TGTGCCAGCAGTTTAACCACCCTAGCGGGAGGGAATCGGAAGACCCAGTACTTC. Translated, it gives CASSLTTLAGGNRKTQYF.

The V and J genes are TRBV5-1 and TRBJ1-1; 7 bases match TRBD1. Germline V gene data show CDR1 as SGHRS and CDR2 as YFSETQ. This CDR3 region has 13 residues. J was trimmed by 11 bases and V by 4 bases; bases with no gene match: 11. DNA of the CDR3: TGCGCCAGCAGCACGACCGGGACAGAGACCGCTTTCTTT. Translation: CASSTTGTETAFF.

A word on this clonotype: With a much larger clone just one base away, this may be a read error. The CDR3 here is CASWWGDADSPLHF. CDR3 sequence (DNA): TGTGCCAGCTGGTGGGGGGATGCGGATTCACCCCTCCACTTT. The rearrangement joins TRBV6-1 to TRBJ1-6; tentatively, D is TRBD1 (5 bases). CDR1 and CDR2 (germline): MNHNS, SASEGT. The CDR3 spans 14 residues. V shed 8 bases and J shed 8 bases, with 16 bases lying between them.

There are many counts of this clonotype. The rearrangement uses TRBV12-3 or TRBV12-4 and TRBJ2-7; possibly TRBD2 for D (5 bases). This CDR3 contains 14 residues. The V end lost 3 bases, the J end lost 3 bases, and 12 bases lay between the germline ends. CDR3 residues: CASSLTRGNYEQYF. The CDR3 nucleotides are TGTGCCAGCAGTTTGACCCGGGGTAACTACGAGCAGTACTTC.

Regarding this clonotype: A single base separates this from a much larger clone, so it may be a read error. The chain is built from TRBV29-1 and TRBJ1-1; 8 bases are a match to TRBD1. Germline-derived CDR1 and CDR2 are SQVTM and ANQGSEA. J gave up 9 bases and V 7 bases, and 7 bases lay outside the gene matches. This CDR3 is 11 amino acids long. The CDR3 DNA follows: TGCAGCGCAGACAGGGGCGCTAAAGCTTTCTTT. The encoded protein is CSADRGAKAFF.

This chain joins TRBV2 and TRBJ2-2; D gene ambiguous. V was trimmed by 2 bases and J by 6 bases, leaving 10 bases between them. CDR1 and CDR2 (germline): SNHLY, FYNNEI. There are 14 residues in the CDR3. Written as DNA, the CDR3 is TGTGCCAGCAGTGAAAGCGCCTTGGCCGGGGAGCTGTTTTTT. This sequence encodes CASSESALAGELFF.

This clonotype was counted at least ten times. The chain carries TRBV12-3 or TRBV12-4 and TRBJ1-2; 8 bases fit TRBD1. Trimming cost V 6 bases and J 4 bases; bases outside gene matches: 4. This CDR3 has 13 amino acids. CDR3 nucleotide sequence: TGTGCCAGCAGAAAGGACAGGGCCTATGGCTACACCTTC. The encoded protein is CASRKDRAYGYTF.

V and J are TRBV12-5 and TRBJ2-7, with TRBD1 matching 7 bases. Germline V gene sequence: CDR1 LGHNT, CDR2 FRNRAP. With 1 base clipped from V and 5 bases from J, the junction kept 29 bases outside the gene matches. CDR3 size: 22 residues. The CDR3 DNA follows: TGTGCTAGTGGTTTGGGTGGGGAACCAACAGGGAGAAAGGAGAAGGGGGCGAACGAGCAGTACTTC. This translates into CASGLGGEPTGRKEKGANEQYF.

Many counts were recorded for this clonotype. The chain employs TRBV15 and TRBJ2-7; TRBD2 matches 8 bases. The CDR3 extends over 15 amino acids. In germline, CDR1 is LNHNV, CDR2 YYDKDF (reference sequence). Unmatched junction bases numbered 4, after V lost 0 bases and J lost 3 bases. CDR3 in amino acids: CATSREREAHYEQYF. Here the CDR3 DNA reads TGTGCCACCAGCAGAGAGCGGGAGGCCCACTACGAGCAGTACTTC.

This clonotype was seen a handful of times. The J gene is TRBJ2-7, the V gene TRBV2; 8 bases match TRBD2. J lost 7 bases, V lost 7 bases, and 12 bases had no gene match. The CDR3 consists of 14 residues. Germline V gene lookup returns CDR1 SNHLY and CDR2 FYNNEI. CDR3 DNA: TGTGCCAGCATTAGCACTAGCGGCAGTGATGAGCAGTACTTC. It codes for CASISTSGSDEQYF.

This clonotype was seen many times. The chain joins TRBV7-9 to TRBJ2-2, with D unclear. V was cut by 3 bases and J by 6 bases, with 8 bases left in between. This CDR3 is built from 13 residues. CDR1 and CDR2 (germline): SEHNR, FQNEAQ (reference sequence). CDR3 nucleotide sequence: TGTGCCAGCAGCTTCACGGACCCCGGGGAGCTGTTTTTT. Protein: CASSFTDPGELFF.

This clonotype was seen only once. V usage is TRBV6-1 and J usage is TRBJ2-7; 9 bases fit TRBD2. Germline loops: CDR1 MNHNS, CDR2 SASEGT. V lost 6 bases and J lost 5; bases outside the gene matches: 20. The length of the CDR3 is 18 residues. CDR3 in DNA: TGTGCCAGCAGCCAACGAGCGGGAGGACAGTTACCGCCGCACGAGCAGTACTTC. This translates into CASSQRAGGQLPPHEQYF.

Only a few counts were recorded for this clonotype. V and J are TRBV7-9 and TRBJ1-6; tentatively, D is TRBD1 (5 bases). CDR1 and CDR2 (germline): SEHNR, FQNEAQ (reference sequence). With 8 bases removed from V and 8 bases from J, the gap between germline ends came to 19 bases. This CDR3 region has 15 residues. CDR3 sequence reads: CASGNLGDLDSPLHF. In DNA, the CDR3 is TGTGCCAGCGGAAATCTTGGGGACTTGGATTCACCCCTCCACTTT.

The chain has TRBV11-2 and TRBJ1-1, with 7 bases aligning to TRBD1. CDR1 and CDR2 (germline): SGHAT, FQNNGV. Unmatched junction bases numbered 10, after V lost 8 bases and J lost 1 base. This CDR3 is built from 15 residues. CDR3 loop: CASLSDRERNTEAFF. The CDR3 region has the DNA TGTGCCAGCCTTAGCGACAGGGAGAGGAACACTGAAGCTTTCTTT.

The rearrangement uses TRBV7-8 and TRBJ2-5; tentative D call: TRBD2 (6 bases). V gave up 5 bases and J gave up 5 bases, with 24 bases separating them. Germline V gene sequence: CDR1 SGHVS, CDR2 FQNEAQ. The CDR3 is 17 amino acids. The CDR3 nucleotides are TGTGCCAGCAGCGCCCCCTCAGCGGGCCTTAGGAGGGAGACCCAGTACTTC. Protein product: CASSAPSAGLRRETQYF.

A word on this clonotype: A clone one base away is much larger, so this may be a read error. V is TRBV5-1 and J is TRBJ2-2, with D maybe TRBD1 (5 bases). The germline V and J ends were trimmed by 3 bases and 3 bases, with 9 bases remaining between them. The CDR3 runs 14 residues. Germline V gene lookup returns CDR1 SGHRS and CDR2 YFSETQ. The CDR3 protein is CASSSTEYTGELFF. CDR3 DNA: TGCGCCAGCAGCTCGACAGAGTACACCGGGGAGCTGTTTTTT. The complete variable domain, with remaining parts taken from reference TRBV5-1 and TRBJ2-2, reads KAGVTQTPRYLIKTRGQQVTLSCSPISGHRSVSWYQQTPGQGLQFLFEYFSETQRNKGNFPGRFSGRQFSNSRSEMNVSTLELGDSALYLCASSSTEYTGELFFGEGSRLTVL.

The chain recombines TRBV5-1 with TRBJ2-7; 7 nucleotides align to TRBD1. CDR1 is SGHRS and CDR2 is YFSETQ in the germline V gene. The trim removed 5 bases at V and 4 bases at J, leaving 9 bases unmatched. The CDR3 is 14 amino acids. In DNA form, the CDR3 reads TGCGCCAGCAGTCGAGCGACAGGGAAGTACGAGCAGTACTTC. Its protein product is CASSRATGKYEQYF. Full variable domain (missing parts from reference TRBV5-1 and TRBJ2-7): KAGVTQTPRYLIKTRGQQVTLSCSPISGHRSVSWYQQTPGQGLQFLFEYFSETQRNKGNFPGRFSGRQFSNSRSEMNVSTLELGDSALYLCASSRATGKYEQYFGPGTRLTVT.

In its sample, this clonotype was seen many times. The chain links TRBV7-6 to TRBJ1-2; TRBD1 matches at 10 bases. After removal of 5 bases from V and 0 bases from J, the junction contained 6 bases not matched to a gene. Germline V lookup: CDR1 SGHVS, CDR2 FNYEAQ. This CDR3 has 16 amino acids. CDR3 in amino acids: CASSPGTGVSNYGYTF. Written as DNA, the CDR3 is TGTGCCAGCAGCCCAGGGACAGGGGTTTCTAACTATGGCTACACCTTC. Looking up the rest from reference TRBV7-6 and TRBJ1-2 gives the full variable domain: GAGVSQSPRYKVTKRGQDVALRCDPISGHVSLYWYRQALGQGPEFLTYFNYEAQQDKSGLPNDRFSAERPEGSISTLTIQRTEQRDSAMYRCASSPGTGVSNYGYTFGSGTRLTVV.

On this clonotype: In this CDR3 the conserved last residue, phenylalanine or tryptophan, is missing, so a read error is likely. V gene TRBV28 combines with J gene TRBJ2-7; the D is unclear. The ends were cut back, 8 bases at V and 1 base at J, with 3 bases in the middle. The CDR3 loop spans 10 amino acids. Germline V lookup: CDR1 MDHEN, CDR2 SYDVKM. In nucleotides, the CDR3 is TGTGCCAGCGGATCCTACGAGCAGTACTCC. This sequence encodes CASGSYEQYS.

This clonotype was observed many times. J is TRBJ1-6 and V is TRBV2; the D gene is possibly TRBD1 (5 bases). Germline loops: CDR1 SNHLY, CDR2 FYNNEI. This CDR3 region has 15 residues. V lost 6 bases and J lost 1, with 10 bases in between. The CDR3 loop reads CASRGGSSYNSPLHF. CDR3 nucleotides: TGTGCCAGCAGGGGGGGGAGTTCCTATAATTCACCCCTCCACTTT.

This clonotype was counted many times. The V call is TRBV7-9, the J call TRBJ1-1, with TRBD1 matching over 7 bases. Trimming cost V 4 bases and J 6 bases; bases outside gene matches: 5. The CDR3 has 13 amino acids. Germline V gene data show CDR1 as SEHNR and CDR2 as FQNEAQ (reference sequence). CDR3 in amino acids: CASSSTGISEAFF. CDR3 nucleotides: TGTGCCAGCAGCTCGACAGGGATCTCTGAAGCTTTCTTT.